Listed below are T cell receptor beta chains from one sample, sequenced in a study of breast tumors, draining lymph nodes, adjacent tissues. TCRdb itself ran the multiplex PCR reads through MiXCR, one entry per CDR3 protein. The table shows 200,000 or so distinct CDR3 sequences, with approximately 33% occurring only once. Source material: axillary lymph node tissue. These receptors came from a female donor with breast cancer. Some clones in this sample may be carry-over from other donors' samples. Both conserved end residues are part of each CDR3.

J gene	V gene	CDR3 protein
TRBJ1-5	TRBV6-2/TRBV6-3	CATREGREGNQPQHF
TRBJ2-3	TRBV10-3	CAISYGLPTDTQYF
TRBJ2-3	TRBV6-1	CASSGVAQGYRADTQYF
TRBJ2-3	TRBV20-1	CSASRWGDLEDTQYF
TRBJ1-5	TRBV7-2	CASSLGQALGPQHF
TRBJ2-3	TRBV15	CATSRDLAGSTDTQYF
TRBJ2-3	TRBV20-1	CSARDQSGSWTDTQYF
TRBJ2-5	TRBV5-1	CATSRGTSGQETQYF
TRBJ2-3	TRBV9	CASSVTSGRDTQYF
TRBJ1-5	TRBV7-9	CASSLASTGGGYQPQHF
TRBJ2-5	TRBV7-2	CASSQTGTGGNRETQYF
TRBJ2-3	TRBV6-4	CASSPTGGGAGRVGDTQYF
TRBJ1-3	TRBV9	CASSGGRGSSGNTIYF
TRBJ1-2	TRBV6-1	CASSGYTGGPGYTF
TRBJ1-3	TRBV20-1	CSAPSGASGGNTIYF
TRBJ1-2	TRBV5-6	CASSFRRGGNYGYTF
TRBJ2-3	TRBV6-5	CASSYGWGADTQYF
TRBJ2-7	TRBV7-9	CTSSSSGRGPYEQYF
TRBJ2-6	TRBV20-1	CSAKDRLNSGANVLTF
TRBJ2-3	TRBV19	CATATPRTDTQYF
TRBJ2-7	TRBV6-2/TRBV6-3	CASRQTSGYEQYF
TRBJ1-2	TRBV5-4	CASSPGQGAGYTF
TRBJ1-5	TRBV19	CASSIDAGSGNQPQHF
TRBJ2-1	TRBV7-2	CASSMGGGVKNEQLF
TRBJ2-3	TRBV19	CASRPDRGLRTSTDMQYF
TRBJ2-2	TRBV7-3	CASSFRANTGELFF
TRBJ2-1	TRBV10-3	CAISETPGTGGQFF